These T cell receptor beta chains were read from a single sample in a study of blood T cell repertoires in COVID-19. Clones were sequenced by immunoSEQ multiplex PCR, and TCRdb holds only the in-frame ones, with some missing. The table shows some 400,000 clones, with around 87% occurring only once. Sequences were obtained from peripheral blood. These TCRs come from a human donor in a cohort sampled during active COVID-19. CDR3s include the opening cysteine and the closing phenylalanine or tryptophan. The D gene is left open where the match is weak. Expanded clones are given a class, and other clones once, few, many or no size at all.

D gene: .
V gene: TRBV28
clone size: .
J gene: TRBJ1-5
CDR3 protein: CASSLYRNRRNQPQHF
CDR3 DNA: TGTGCCAGCAGTTTGTACAGAAATCGGCGCAATCAGCCCCAGCATTTT

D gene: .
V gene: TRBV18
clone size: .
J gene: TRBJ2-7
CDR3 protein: CASSTPDSYEQYF
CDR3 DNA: TGTGCCAGCTCAACGCCCGACAGCTACGAGCAGTACTTC

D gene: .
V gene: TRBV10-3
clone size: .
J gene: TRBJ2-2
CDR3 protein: CAIGARTGELFF
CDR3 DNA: TGTGCCATCGGCGCCAGGACCGGGGAGCTGTTTTTT

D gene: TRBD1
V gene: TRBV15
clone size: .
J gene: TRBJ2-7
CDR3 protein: CATSSDSTGGEQYF
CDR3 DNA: TGTGCCACCAGCAGTGACTCGACAGGGGGCGAGCAGTACTTC

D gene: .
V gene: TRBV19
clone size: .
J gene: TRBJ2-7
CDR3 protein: CASSYQGTSYEQYF
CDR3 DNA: TGTGCCAGTAGTTATCAGGGGACCTCCTACGAGCAGTACTTC

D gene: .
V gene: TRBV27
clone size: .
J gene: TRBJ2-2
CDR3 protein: CASRANLADTGELFF
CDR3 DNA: TGTGCCAGCAGAGCTAATTTAGCGGACACCGGGGAGCTGTTTTTT

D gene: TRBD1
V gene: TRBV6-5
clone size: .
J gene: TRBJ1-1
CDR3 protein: CASTATGGWTEAFF
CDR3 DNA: TGTGCCAGCACCGCAACAGGGGGGTGGACTGAAGCTTTCTTT

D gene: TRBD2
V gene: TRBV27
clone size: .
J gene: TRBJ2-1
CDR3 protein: CASSRRLAGVYNEQFF
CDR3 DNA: TGTGCCAGCAGTCGCCGACTAGCGGGGGTCTACAATGAGCAGTTCTTC

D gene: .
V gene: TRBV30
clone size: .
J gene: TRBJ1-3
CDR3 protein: CAWSEYQRNTIYF
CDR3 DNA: TGTGCCTGGAGCGAGTACCAAAGAAACACCATATATTTT

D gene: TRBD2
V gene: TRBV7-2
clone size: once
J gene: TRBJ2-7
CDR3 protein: CASRTSGGNTYEQYF
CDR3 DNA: TGTGCCAGCAGGACTAGCGGGGGAAATACCTACGAGCAGTACTTC

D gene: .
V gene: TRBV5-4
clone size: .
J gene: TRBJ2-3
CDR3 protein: CASSWGGRVSPGGTQYF
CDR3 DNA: TGTGCCAGCAGCTGGGGGGGCAGGGTGTCGCCGGGCGGTACGCAGTATTTT

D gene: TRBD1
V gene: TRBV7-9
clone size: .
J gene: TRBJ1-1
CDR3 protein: CASSPYRGNTEAFF
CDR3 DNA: TGTGCCAGCAGCCCCTACAGGGGGAACACTGAAGCTTTCTTT

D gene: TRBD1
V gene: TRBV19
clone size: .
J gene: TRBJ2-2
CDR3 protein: CASSILTPGTDTGELFF
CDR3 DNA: TGTGCCAGTAGTATCCTGACCCCGGGGACAGACACCGGGGAGCTGTTTTTT

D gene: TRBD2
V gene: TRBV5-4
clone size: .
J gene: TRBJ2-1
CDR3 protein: CASSLSGSPYNEQFF
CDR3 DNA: TGTGCCAGCAGCTTAAGCGGGAGCCCCTACAATGAGCAGTTCTTC

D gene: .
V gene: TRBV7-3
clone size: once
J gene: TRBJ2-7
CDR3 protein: CASSLGSGGEQYF
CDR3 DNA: TGTGCCAGCAGCTTAGGATCAGGTGGAGAGCAGTACTTC

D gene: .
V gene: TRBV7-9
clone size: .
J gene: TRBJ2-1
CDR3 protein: CASSFNQDGGQFF
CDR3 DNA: TGTGCCAGCAGCTTTAACCAGGACGGGGGGCAGTTCTTC

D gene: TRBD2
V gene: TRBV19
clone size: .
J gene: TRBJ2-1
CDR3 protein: CASSSGSWTEQFF
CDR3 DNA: TGTGCCAGTAGTAGCGGGAGCTGGACTGAGCAGTTCTTC

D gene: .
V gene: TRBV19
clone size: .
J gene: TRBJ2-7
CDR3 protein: CASSSIQGSTYEQYF
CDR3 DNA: TGTGCCAGTAGTTCCATACAGGGATCAACCTACGAGCAGTACTTC

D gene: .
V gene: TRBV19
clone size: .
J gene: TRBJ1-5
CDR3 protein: CASSITAGDRPQHF
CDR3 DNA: TGTGCCAGTAGTATCACCGCCGGGGATCGGCCCCAGCATTTT

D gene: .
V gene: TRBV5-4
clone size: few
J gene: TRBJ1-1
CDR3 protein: CASSPAGGLNTEAFF
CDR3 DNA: TGTGCCAGCAGCCCGGCGGGAGGGCTAAACACTGAAGCTTTCTTT

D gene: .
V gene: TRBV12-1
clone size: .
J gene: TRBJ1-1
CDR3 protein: CASSFVGRAGGSTVEAFF
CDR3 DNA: TGTGCCAGCAGCTTTGTTGGTAGGGCAGGGGGGTCCACTGTAGAAGCTTTCTTT

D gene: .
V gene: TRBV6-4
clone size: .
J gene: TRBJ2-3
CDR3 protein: CASSESTSMDTQYF
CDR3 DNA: TGTGCCAGCAGTGAGAGTACTAGCATGGATACGCAGTATTTT

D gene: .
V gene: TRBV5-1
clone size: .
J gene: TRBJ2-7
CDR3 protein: CASSAQGGGSYEQYF
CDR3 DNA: TGCGCCAGCAGCGCCCAAGGCGGAGGCTCCTACGAGCAGTACTTC

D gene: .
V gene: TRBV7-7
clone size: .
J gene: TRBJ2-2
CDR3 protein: CASSPDSTGELFF
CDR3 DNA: TGTGCCAGCAGCCCGGACAGTACCGGGGAGCTGTTTTTT

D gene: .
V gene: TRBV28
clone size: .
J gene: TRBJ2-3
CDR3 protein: CASSPWTGTDTQYF
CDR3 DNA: TGTGCCAGCAGTCCTTGGACAGGCACAGATACGCAGTATTTT

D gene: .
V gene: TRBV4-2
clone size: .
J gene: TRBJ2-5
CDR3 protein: CASSQGGASSEGVGRSQYF
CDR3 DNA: TGTGCCAGCAGCCAAGGGGGTGCGTCTAGTGAGGGGGTAGGCCGGTCCCAGTACTTC

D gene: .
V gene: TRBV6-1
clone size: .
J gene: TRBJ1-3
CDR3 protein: CASSDPTRSGNTIYF
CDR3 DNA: TGTGCCAGCAGTGACCCGACAAGGTCCGGAAACACCATATATTTT

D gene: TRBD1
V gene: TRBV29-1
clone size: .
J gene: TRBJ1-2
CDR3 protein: CSVRDRANYGYTF
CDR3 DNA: TGCAGCGTCCGGGACAGAGCTAACTATGGCTACACCTTC

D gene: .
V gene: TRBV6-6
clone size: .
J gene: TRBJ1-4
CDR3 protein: CASSRGPGGNEKLFF
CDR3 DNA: TGTGCCAGCAGTAGGGGTCCGGGGGGTAATGAAAAACTGTTTTTT

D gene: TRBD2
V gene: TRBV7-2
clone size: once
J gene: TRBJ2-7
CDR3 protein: CASSLGGRRESVDEQYF
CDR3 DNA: TGTGCCAGCAGCTTAGGAGGTCGGCGGGAGAGTGTCGACGAGCAGTACTTC

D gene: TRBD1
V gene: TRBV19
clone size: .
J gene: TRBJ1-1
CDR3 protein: CASTSPRGLNTEAFF
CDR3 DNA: TGTGCCAGTACCTCTCCGAGGGGGCTGAACACTGAAGCTTTCTTT

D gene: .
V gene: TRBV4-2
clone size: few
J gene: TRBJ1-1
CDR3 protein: CASSQGWGEGFTEAFF
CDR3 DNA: TGTGCCAGCAGCCAAGGCTGGGGGGAGGGTTTCACTGAAGCTTTCTTT

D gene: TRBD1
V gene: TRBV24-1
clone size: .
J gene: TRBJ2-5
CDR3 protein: CATSDTRTGGAETQYF
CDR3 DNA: TGTGCCACCAGTGATACTCGGACAGGGGGCGCGGAGACCCAGTACTTC

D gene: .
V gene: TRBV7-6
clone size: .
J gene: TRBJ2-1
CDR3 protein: CASSMVPGGSYNEQFF
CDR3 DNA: TGTGCCAGCAGTATGGTGCCCGGGGGCTCCTACAATGAGCAGTTCTTC

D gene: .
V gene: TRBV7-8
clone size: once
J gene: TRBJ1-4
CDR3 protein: CASSRSLEAFNEKLFF
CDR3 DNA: TGTGCCAGCAGCCGCTCGCTGGAGGCCTTTAATGAAAAACTGTTTTTT

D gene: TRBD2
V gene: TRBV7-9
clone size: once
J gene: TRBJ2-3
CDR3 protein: CASSTTSGGPDTQYF
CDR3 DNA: TGTGCCAGCAGCACAACTAGCGGGGGGCCAGATACGCAGTATTTT

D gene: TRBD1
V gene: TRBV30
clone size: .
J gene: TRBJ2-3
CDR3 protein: CAWSDWDRGITSTDTQYF
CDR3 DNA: TGTGCCTGGAGCGATTGGGACAGGGGAATTACTAGCACAGATACGCAGTATTTT

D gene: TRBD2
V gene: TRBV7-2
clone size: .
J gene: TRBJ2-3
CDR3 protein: CASSLAVTGGADTQYF
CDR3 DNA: TGTGCCAGCAGCTTAGCCGTCACCGGGGGGGCTGATACGCAGTATTTT

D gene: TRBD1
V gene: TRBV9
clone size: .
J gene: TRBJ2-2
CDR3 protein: CASSPRTGPGTGELFF
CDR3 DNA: TGTGCCAGCAGCCCGCGGACAGGGCCGGGCACCGGGGAGCTGTTTTTT

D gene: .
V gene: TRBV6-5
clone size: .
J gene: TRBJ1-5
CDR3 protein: CASTQGREQPQHF
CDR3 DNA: TGTGCCAGCACACAGGGTAGGGAGCAGCCCCAGCATTTT

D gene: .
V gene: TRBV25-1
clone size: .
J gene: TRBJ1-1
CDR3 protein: CASSGNTEAFF
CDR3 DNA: TGTGCCAGTTCCGGGAACACTGAAGCTTTCTTT

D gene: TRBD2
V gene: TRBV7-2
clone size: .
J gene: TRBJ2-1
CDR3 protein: CASSSLAGVVNEQFF
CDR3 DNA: TGTGCCAGCAGCTCCCTAGCGGGGGTTGTCAATGAGCAGTTCTTC

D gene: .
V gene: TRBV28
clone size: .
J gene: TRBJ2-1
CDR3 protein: CASRGNRRTNNEQFF
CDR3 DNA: TGTGCCAGCAGGGGAAATCGACGGACTAACAATGAGCAGTTCTTC

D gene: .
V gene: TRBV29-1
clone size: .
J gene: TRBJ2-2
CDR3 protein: CSVGGLGGELFF
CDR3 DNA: TGCAGCGTTGGGGGCCTGGGAGGGGAGCTGTTTTTT

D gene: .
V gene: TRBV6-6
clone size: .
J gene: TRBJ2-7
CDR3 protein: CASSYSSPGYEQYF
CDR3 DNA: TGTGCCAGCAGTTACTCGAGTCCCGGGTACGAGCAGTACTTC

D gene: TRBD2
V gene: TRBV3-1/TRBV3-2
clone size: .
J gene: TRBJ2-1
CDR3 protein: CASRSAGEYNEQFF
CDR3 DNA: TGTGCCAGCAGGTCAGCGGGGGAGTACAATGAGCAGTTCTTC

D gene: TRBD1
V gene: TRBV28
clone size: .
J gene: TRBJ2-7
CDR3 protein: CASRARVGQGREQYF
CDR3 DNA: TGTGCCAGCAGGGCGCGGGTCGGACAGGGGCGGGAGCAGTACTTC